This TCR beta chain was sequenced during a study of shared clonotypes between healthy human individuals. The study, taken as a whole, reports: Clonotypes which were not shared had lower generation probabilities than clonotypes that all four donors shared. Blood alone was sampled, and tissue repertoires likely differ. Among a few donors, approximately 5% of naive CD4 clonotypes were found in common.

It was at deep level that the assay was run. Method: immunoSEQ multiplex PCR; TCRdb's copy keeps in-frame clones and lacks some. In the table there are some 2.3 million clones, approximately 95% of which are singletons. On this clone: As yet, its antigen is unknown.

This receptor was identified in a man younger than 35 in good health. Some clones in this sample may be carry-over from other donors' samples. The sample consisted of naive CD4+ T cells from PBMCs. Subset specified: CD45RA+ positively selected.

For the CDR3, the DNA is TGTGCCAGCAGTTTAGGAGGGGCTCAAAGCACAGATACGCAGTATTTT. Translated, it gives CASSLGGAQSTDTQYF. The genes are TRBV28 and TRBJ2-3; possible D gene TRBD2, 6 bases. This CDR3 is 16 amino acids long. The germline V gene has CDR1 MDHEN and CDR2 SYDVKM. V lost 2 bases and J lost 0, with 12 bases in between.